One sample yielded the 22 T cell receptor beta chains listed below, sequenced in a study of radiation and T cells in renal cell carcinoma. The repertoire was sequenced with immunoSEQ multiplex PCR; TCRdb's copy has only in-frame clones and lacks some. Seen here are 90,000 to 95,000 clones, 82% observed once, and the top ten hold roughly 7%. The time point denotes: baseline pretreatment blood. The treatment here: 15 Gy SBRT to primary tumor, nephrectomy 4 weeks later. Specimen: blood, collected from a patient whose treatment included radiotherapy and nephrectomy. These receptors all come from a man between 60 and 75 years old with renal cell carcinoma.

The rearrangement uses TRBV7-2 and TRBJ2-1, with TRBD2 matching 8 bases. After removal of 0 bases from V and 3 bases from J, the junction contained 13 bases not matched to a gene. Germline V gives CDR1 SGHTA, CDR2 FQGNSA. This CDR3 comprises 19 residues. The CDR3 DNA reads TGTGCCAGCAGCTTAGCGCCTCCACGCTCTAGCGGGTACTACAATGAGCAGTTCTTC. Amino acid sequence: CASSLAPPRSSGYYNEQFF.

Notes on this clone: The conserved final phenylalanine or tryptophan is absent from the CDR3, which likely points to a read error. The DNA is left out, because the CDR3 cannot be placed on it with certainty; the CDR3 is given as TCRdb lists it. The CDR3 loop is CASSYSDQSLEFL. This chain connects TRBV6-5 to TRBJ2-4. Germline V gives CDR1 MNHEY, CDR2 SVGAGI. The CDR3 has 13 amino acids, counting both end residues.

The chain is built from TRBV5-5 and TRBJ1-2; D gene ambiguous. The CDR3 runs to 14 residues. V was cut by 2 bases and J by 4 bases, with 12 bases left in between. The germline CDR1 and CDR2 sequences are SGHKS and YYEKEE (reference sequence). CDR3 in amino acids: CASSFNLDSYGYTF. CDR3 in DNA: TGTGCCAGCAGCTTTAATTTAGATTCCTATGGCTACACCTTC.

V is TRBV6-1 and J is TRBJ2-2; D is unclear. The CDR3 length is 15 residues. The V end was cut by 9 bases, the J end by 1 base, with 15 bases between. Germline CDR1 and CDR2: MNHNS and SASEGT. The CDR3 is CASQIFLLNTGELFF. CDR3 nucleotide sequence: TGTGCCAGTCAGATTTTCCTTCTGAACACCGGGGAGCTGTTTTTT.

The V call is TRBV28, the J call TRBJ2-1; D possibly corresponds to TRBD2 (6 bases). The CDR3 is 16 amino acids. Trimming cost V 5 bases and J 6 bases, with 20 bases left between them. Germline V lookup: CDR1 MDHEN, CDR2 SYDVKM. The CDR3 bases are TGTGCCAGCAGTCCGGGACGGGGTAGCGGTCCCAATGAGCAGTTCTTC. Protein: CASSPGRGSGPNEQFF.

The chain uses TRBV9 and TRBJ2-5; D not certain. Germline CDR1 SGDLS, CDR2 YYNGEE. The germline V and J ends were trimmed by 3 bases and 3 bases, with 9 bases remaining between them. The CDR3 runs 13 residues. CDR3 in DNA: TGTGCCAGCAGCGGGGGTTCCGAAGAGACCCAGTACTTC. Protein product: CASSGGSEETQYF.

The V gene is TRBV23-1, the J gene TRBJ2-1; D not certain. TRBV23-1 is assigned to the ORF class and has an uncertain function. V shed 8 bases and J shed 6 bases, with 14 bases lying between them. The CDR3 contains 13 residues. CDR3 residues: CASYKVALNEQFF. The CDR3 bases are TGCGCCAGCTATAAGGTCGCCCTCAATGAGCAGTTCTTC.

This sequence joins TRBV19 and TRBJ2-3, with TRBD2 identical over 12 bases. The V gene end was trimmed by 4 bases and the J gene end by 4 bases; junction bases not matched to a gene: 6. Germline CDR1 and CDR2: LNHDA and SQIVND (reference sequence). This CDR3 is 16 amino acids long. CDR3 coding DNA: TGTGCCAGTAGTAAAGGACTAGCGGGATTTGCAGATACGCAGTATTTT. Its translation: CASSKGLAGFADTQYF.

The genes are TRBV6-6 and TRBJ2-1, with 9 bases matching TRBD2. In germline, CDR1 is MNHNY, CDR2 SVGAGI (reference sequence). Trimming took 6 bases from V and 5 from J; bases not matched to a gene: 8. The CDR3 totals 15 residues. Here the CDR3 DNA reads TGTGCCAGCAGCCCTCTGACTAGCGGACACAATGAGCAGTTCTTC. Its translation is CASSPLTSGHNEQFF.

A few counts support this clone. The V gene is TRBV6-4, the J gene TRBJ2-2; no clear D. CDR1 and CDR2 from the germline V gene are MRHNA and SNTAGT. This CDR3 has 13 amino acids. Trimming removed 4 bases at V and 9 bases at J, with 12 bases between. The DNA for the CDR3 is TGTGCCAGCAGTGTAGAGGCAGGCCGGGAGCTGTTTTTT. Protein: CASSVEAGRELFF.

This clone was recorded a few times. This sequence joins TRBV5-4 and TRBJ2-3; D perhaps matches TRBD2 (6 bases). V lost 5 bases and J lost 0, with 13 bases in between. From germline, CDR1 is SGHNT and CDR2 YYREEE (reference sequence). This CDR3 is built from 15 residues. The DNA of the CDR3 is TGTGCCAGCAGTCTAGCGCCTAGCAGCACAGATACGCAGTATTTT. Protein sequence: CASSLAPSSTDTQYF.

This sequence joins TRBV7-2 and TRBJ2-5; no firm D call. V was shortened by 1 base and J by 4 bases, with 7 bases between the two germline ends. CDR1 is SGHTA and CDR2 is FQGNSA in the germline V gene. The CDR3 totals 13 residues. The CDR3 DNA follows: TGTGCCAGCAGCTTAGTGCTGGTAGAGACCCAGTACTTC. As protein: CASSLVLVETQYF. The full variable domain, rest sourced from reference TRBV7-2 and TRBJ2-5, is GAGVSQSPSNKVTEKGKDVELRCDPISGHTALYWYRQSLGQGLEFLIYFQGNSAPDKSGLPSDRFSAERTGGSVSTLTIQRTQQEDSAVYLCASSLVLVETQYFGPGTRLLVL.

This chain joins TRBV27 and TRBJ1-1; D gene uncertain. Germline CDR1 is MNHEY and CDR2 is SMNVEV (reference sequence). The CDR3 has 15 amino acids. Between the trimmed V and J ends, which lost 2 bases and 6 bases, there was a span of 16 bases. The CDR3 DNA follows: TGTGCCAGCAGTTTAGGAAGGGATCCTGAGGCTGAAGCTTTCTTT. This codes for CASSLGRDPEAEAFF.

In nucleotides, the CDR3 is TGTGCCAGCAGCTTACGCCCTCAAGATGGCTACACCTTC. As protein: CASSLRPQDGYTF. This chain connects TRBV7-8 to TRBJ1-2; D unresolved. This CDR3 is 13 amino acids long. Per germline, CDR1 SGHVS and CDR2 FQNEAQ. Trimming cost V 2 bases and J 6 bases, with 10 bases left between them.

This clone was seen a few times. The chain employs TRBV7-9 and TRBJ1-1; 9 bases are a match to TRBD1. In germline, CDR1 is SEHNR, CDR2 FQNEAQ (reference sequence). This CDR3 contains 13 residues. The J segment lost 7 bases and the V segment lost 1 base, leaving 1 base of the junction unmatched. The CDR3 here is CASSLGTGVEAFF. In DNA form, the CDR3 reads TGTGCCAGCAGCTTAGGGACAGGGGTTGAAGCTTTCTTT. The entire variable domain, with the rest obtained from reference TRBV7-9 and TRBJ1-1, is as follows: DTGVSQNPRHKITKRGQNVTFRCDPISEHNRLYWYRQTLGQGPEFLTYFQNEAQLEKSRLLSDRFSAERPKGSFSTLEIQRTEQGDSAMYLCASSLGTGVEAFFGQGTRLTVV.

This clone appeared a single time. This sequence joins TRBV19 and TRBJ2-5; 10 nucleotides agree with TRBD2. The CDR3 loop spans 15 amino acids. Germline values: CDR1 LNHDA, CDR2 SQIVND (reference sequence). J gave up 2 bases and V 2 bases, and 2 bases lay outside the gene matches. CDR3 loop: CASSIRTSGQETQYF. The CDR3 DNA is TGTGCCAGTAGTATAAGGACTAGCGGACAAGAGACCCAGTACTTC.

The rearrangement joins TRBV6-5 to TRBJ2-3; D is perhaps TRBD1 or TRBD2 (5 bases each). Trimming shortened V by 10 bases and J by 4 bases, and 18 bases separated the two germline ends. The CDR3 spans 14 residues. Germline V gene sequence: CDR1 MNHEY, CDR2 SVGAGI. The CDR3 region has the DNA TGTGCCACTACTAGGACAAGCACGTCAGATACGCAGTATTTT. The encoded protein is CATTRTSTSDTQYF.

The rearrangement links TRBV6-1 to TRBJ1-1; 10 bases are shared with TRBD1. V shed 7 bases and J 6 bases; nucleotides not matched to a gene: 11. Germline CDR1 MNHNS, CDR2 SASEGT. CDR3 length equals 15 residues. This CDR3 is CASTPPGQGWAEAFF. The CDR3 DNA sequence: TGTGCCAGCACCCCTCCGGGACAGGGGTGGGCTGAAGCTTTCTTT.

The chain couples TRBV25-1 to TRBJ2-3, with 8 bases matching TRBD1. The V segment lost 5 bases and the J segment 1 base; nucleotides outside the gene matches: 8. The CDR3 extends over 16 amino acids. The germline CDR1 and CDR2 sequences are MGHDK and SYGVNS. In DNA, the CDR3 is TGTGCCAGCAGTCGGACAGGGAGGTTGGGCACAGATACGCAGTATTTT. It is translated as CASSRTGRLGTDTQYF.

The chain has TRBV5-5 and TRBJ1-5; D gene unclear. V lost 2 bases to trimming and J lost 7 bases, with 16 bases between them. Germline-derived CDR1 and CDR2 are SGHKS and YYEKEE (reference sequence). There are 15 residues in the CDR3. CDR3 DNA sequence: TGTGCCAGCAGCTTCTACCCTCAAGAAGGGCAGCCCCAGCATTTT. Its translation is CASSFYPQEGQPQHF.

This clone was counted once. The rearrangement links TRBV2 to TRBJ1-3; unclear D gene. V lost 1 base and J lost 0, with 13 bases in between. Germline V CDR1 and CDR2: SNHLY, FYNNEI. The CDR3 is made up of 17 amino acids. The CDR3 is CASSEGTATRSGNTIYF. DNA of the CDR3: TGTGCCAGCAGTGAAGGAACAGCCACCCGCTCTGGAAACACCATATATTTT.

This chain's CDR3 is CASSGSTSGRRRNNEQFF. The CDR3 DNA follows: TGTGCCAGCAGCGGGTCGACTAGCGGGAGGCGGAGAAACAATGAGCAGTTCTTC. The chain is built from TRBV11-3 and TRBJ2-1; 13 positions agree with TRBD2. The CDR3 loop spans 18 amino acids. Unmatched junction bases numbered 12, after V lost 5 bases and J lost 5 bases. From germline, CDR1 is SGHNT and CDR2 YENEEA. The entire variable domain, with the rest obtained from reference TRBV11-3 and TRBJ2-1, is as follows: EAGVVQSPRYKIIEKKQPVAFWCNPISGHNTLYWYLQNLGQGPELLIRYENEEAVDDSQLPKDRFSAERLKGVDSTLKIQPAELGDSAVYLCASSGSTSGRRRNNEQFFGPGTRLTVL.